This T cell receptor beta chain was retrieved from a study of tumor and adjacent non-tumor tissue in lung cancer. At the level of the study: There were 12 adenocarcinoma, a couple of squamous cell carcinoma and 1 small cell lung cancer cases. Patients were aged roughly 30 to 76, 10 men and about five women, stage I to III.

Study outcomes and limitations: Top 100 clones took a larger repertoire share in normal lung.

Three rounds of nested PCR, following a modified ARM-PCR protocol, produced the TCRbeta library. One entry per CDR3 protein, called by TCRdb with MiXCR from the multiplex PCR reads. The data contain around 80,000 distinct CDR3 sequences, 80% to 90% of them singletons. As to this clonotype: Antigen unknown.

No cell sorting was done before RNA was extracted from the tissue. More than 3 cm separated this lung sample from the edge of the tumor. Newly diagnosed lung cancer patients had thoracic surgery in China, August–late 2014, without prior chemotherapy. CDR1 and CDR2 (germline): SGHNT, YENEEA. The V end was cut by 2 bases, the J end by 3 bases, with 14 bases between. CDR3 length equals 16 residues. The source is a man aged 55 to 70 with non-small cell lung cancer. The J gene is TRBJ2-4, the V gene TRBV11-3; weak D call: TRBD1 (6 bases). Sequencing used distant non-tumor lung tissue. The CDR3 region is CASSLSGTLVKNIQYF. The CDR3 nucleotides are TGTGCCAGCAGCTTATCCGGGACACTCGTCAAAAACATTCAGTACTTC. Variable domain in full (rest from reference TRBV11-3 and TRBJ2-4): EAGVVQSPRYKIIEKKQPVAFWCNPISGHNTLYWYLQNLGQGPELLIRYENEEAVDDSQLPKDRFSAERLKGVDSTLKIQPAELGDSAVYLCASSLSGTLVKNIQYFGAGTRLSVL.